A single sample is the source of the 13 T cell receptor beta chains below, sequenced in a study of blood T cell repertoires in COVID-19 (dated by TCRdb to 2019 to 2021). Library construction relied on the immunoSEQ multiplex PCR assay. What TCRdb holds here is the immuneACCESS table cut down to in-frame rearrangements. Part of the clones is not present; checked against another copy, under half of the missing clones reflect an unresolved V gene, and the others are unexplained. Present in this sample are about 150,000 clones, around 81% of which were seen just once. More than 5% of the sample is in the top ten clones. The sample was PBMCs or T cells enriched from blood (not recorded which). All receptors derive from a woman between 40 and 55 years old who had recovered from COVID-19.

The gene calls are TRBV19 and TRBJ2-5, with D perhaps TRBD2 (6 bases). This CDR3 has 15 residues. Germline V gene sequence: CDR1 LNHDA, CDR2 SQIVND (reference sequence). V was pared by 4 bases and J by 5 bases, with 17 bases between. CDR3 loop: CASSTRGGTRETQYF. The CDR3 DNA reads as TGTGCCAGTAGTACCCGGGGCGGGACGAGGGAGACCCAGTACTTC.

The CDR3 coding sequence is TGTGCCAGCAGCCGTTATTCTAGCGGGGGTAACAATGAGCAGTTCTTC. Translating it yields CASSRYSSGGNNEQFF. The chain joins TRBV3-1 (or the pseudogene TRBV3-2) to TRBJ2-1, with 10 bases that match TRBD2. Germline CDR1 is LGHDT and CDR2 is YNNKEL (reference sequence). This CDR3 is 16 amino acids long. The ends lost 4 bases at V and 5 bases at J; junction bases unmatched: 8.

This clone was seen only once. The rearrangement uses TRBV9 and TRBJ2-2; 9 bases agree with TRBD1. The CDR3 is made up of 16 amino acids. J lost 3 bases, V lost 3 bases, and 6 bases had no gene match. The germline CDR1 and CDR2 sequences are SGDLS and YYNGEE. This chain's CDR3 is CASSDRQGVDTGELFF. In DNA, the CDR3 is TGTGCCAGCAGCGACAGACAGGGGGTGGACACCGGGGAGCTGTTTTTT.

The CDR3 DNA is TGTGCCAGCAGTTTATCTGCGTTCCTCAATCAGCCCCAGCATTTT. Translated, it gives CASSLSAFLNQPQHF. The chain uses TRBV27 and TRBJ1-5, with no clear D. CDR3 size: 15 residues. The ends were cut back, 0 bases at V and 3 bases at J, with 9 bases in the middle. The germline gives CDR1 MNHEY, CDR2 SMNVEV (reference sequence).

The gene calls are TRBV11-3 and TRBJ2-2, with D uncertain. This CDR3 is 14 amino acids long. V lost 0 bases and J lost 6, with 8 bases in between. Per germline, CDR1 SGHNT and CDR2 YENEEA. CDR3 nucleotides: TGTGCCAGCAGCTTAGATGGGCTCCCCGGGGAGCTGTTTTTT. Protein product: CASSLDGLPGELFF.

CDR3 sequence (DNA): TGTGCCAGCAGCCGGTCTGTTTATGGCTACACCTTC. Its protein is CASSRSVYGYTF. This chain connects TRBV12-3 or TRBV12-4 to TRBJ1-2; no definite D call. The CDR3 has 12 residues. Trimming took off 6 bases at V and 5 bases at J, with 10 bases between the two ends.

The chain recombines TRBV28 with TRBJ2-5; D is uncertain. Germline V gene data show CDR1 as MDHEN and CDR2 as SYDVKM. The CDR3 runs 14 residues. Trimming pared 1 base from V and 2 bases from J, leaving 8 bases between. The CDR3 here is CASSLSGRQETQYF. The CDR3 nucleotides read TGTGCCAGCAGTTTATCTGGCAGGCAAGAGACCCAGTACTTC. Full variable domain (outside the CDR3, taken from reference TRBV28 and TRBJ2-5): DVKVTQSSRYLVKRTGEKVFLECVQDMDHENMFWYRQDPGLGLRLIYFSYDVKMKEKGDIPEGYSVSREKKERFSLILESASTNQTSMYLCASSLSGRQETQYFGPGTRLLVL.

The chain links TRBV5-1 to TRBJ2-1; 9 nucleotides line up with TRBD2. The CDR3 totals 16 residues. V gave up 4 bases and J gave up 5 bases; unmatched junction bases: 10. The V gene's germline CDR1 is SGHRS and CDR2 YFSETQ. The CDR3 protein is CASSHPGLAPNNEQFF. DNA for the CDR3: TGCGCCAGCAGCCACCCGGGACTAGCCCCGAACAATGAGCAGTTCTTC.

The table lists this clone with a count of one. In the same sample, other DNA sequences code for this CDR3. The rearrangement uses TRBV12-3 or TRBV12-4 and TRBJ1-2; D is perhaps TRBD1 (6 bases). Trimming shortened V by 8 bases and J by 4 bases, and 11 bases separated the two germline ends. The CDR3 runs to 12 residues. DNA for the CDR3: TGTGCCAGCTCCTCGACAGGCTATGGCTACACCTTC. This encodes CASSSTGYGYTF.

The chain has TRBV3-1 (or the pseudogene TRBV3-2) and TRBJ2-7, with 7 positions matching TRBD1. The germline gives CDR1 LGHDT, CDR2 YNNKEL (reference sequence). V shed 2 bases and J 4 bases; nucleotides not matched to a gene: 5. The CDR3 covers 14 residues. CDR3 sequence (DNA): TGTGCCAGCAGCCAAATCGGGACAGTATACGAGCAGTACTTC. It yields the protein CASSQIGTVYEQYF.

The V gene is TRBV7-8, the J gene TRBJ1-2; 7 bases fit TRBD1. Trimming at V came to 5 bases and at J to 2 bases, leaving 8 bases not matched to a gene. This CDR3 is 15 amino acids long. Germline loops: CDR1 SGHVS, CDR2 FQNEAQ. The CDR3 region has the DNA TGTGCCAGCAGCGCCTACGCAGGGGGGAACTATGGCTACACCTTC. Amino acid sequence: CASSAYAGGNYGYTF.

The rearrangement links TRBV5-5 to TRBJ2-4; TRBD1 matches 7 bases. The CDR3 is made up of 15 amino acids. V lost 1 base to trimming and J lost 6 bases; unmatched junction nucleotides: 7. Germline V gene lookup returns CDR1 SGHKS and CDR2 YYEKEE (reference sequence). The CDR3, as DNA: TGTGCCAGCAGCTTGATGACACAGGGGACAAACATTCAGTACTTC. Its protein product is CASSLMTQGTNIQYF.

This clone appeared a few times. The V gene is TRBV6-5, the J gene TRBJ2-5; D unclear. The CDR3 has 14 amino acids. CDR1 and CDR2 from the germline V gene are MNHEY and SVGAGI. Trimming removed 6 bases from V and 1 base from J, with 12 bases in between. This CDR3 is CASRDQQAQETQYF. The CDR3 nucleotides read TGTGCCAGCAGAGACCAGCAGGCCCAAGAGACCCAGTACTTC.